This T cell receptor (beta chain) was captured by sequencing in a study of blood T cells in healthy people across ages. V gave up 5 bases and J gave up 1 base, with 14 bases separating them. Germline V gene data show CDR1 as MNHEY and CDR2 as SMNVEV (reference sequence). This CDR3 comprises 15 residues. It was with a sample-barcoded 5' primer and a J-beta primer mix that a second PCR of roughly 7 to 12 cycles was run. Each CDR3 protein is one row after TCRdb ran MiXCR on the 5' RACE reads. Found here are roughly 860,000 distinct CDR3 sequences, approximately 59% of them singletons; the top ten hold about 27%.

The TCR sequence derives from a man aged 25 to 45 in good health. The chain carries TRBV27 and TRBJ2-5, with D tentatively TRBD1 or TRBD2 (6 bases each). Sequenced input: blood. The CDR3 DNA reads TGTGCCAGCAGTAGGACCGGGGGCTTCCAAGAGACCCAGTACTTC. Translating it yields CASSRTGGFQETQYF.